This note documents a single T cell receptor (beta chain) sequence. Per the germline V gene, CDR1 is MGHRA and CDR2 is YSYEKL. This CDR3 spans 15 amino acids. V was clipped by 2 bases and J by 3 bases; unmatched bases: 4. This specimen comes from a study of blood T cell repertoires in COVID-19. The wider study: COVID-19 samples collected from the United States, Italy and Spain covered acute and convalescent phases.

Per the original methods: Estimation of nucleated cell counts relied on the amplification of reference gene primers. Repertoires were generated with immunoSEQ multiplex PCR, while TCRdb's copy carries only in-frame clones and drops some. V and J calls and clone size are given by that table; D and trimming were obtained from the DNA. This table has 250,000 to 350,000 clones, around 90% appearing once. Sequencing used PBMCs or T cells enriched from blood (not recorded which). This sequence joins TRBV4-1 and TRBJ2-7; 10 nucleotides match TRBD2. The receptor was derived from a woman aged 30 to 39 who had recovered from COVID-19. CDR3 sequence: CASSQNLAGDYEQYF. The CDR3 DNA is TGCGCCAGCAGCCAAAATCTAGCGGGAGACTACGAGCAGTACTTC.